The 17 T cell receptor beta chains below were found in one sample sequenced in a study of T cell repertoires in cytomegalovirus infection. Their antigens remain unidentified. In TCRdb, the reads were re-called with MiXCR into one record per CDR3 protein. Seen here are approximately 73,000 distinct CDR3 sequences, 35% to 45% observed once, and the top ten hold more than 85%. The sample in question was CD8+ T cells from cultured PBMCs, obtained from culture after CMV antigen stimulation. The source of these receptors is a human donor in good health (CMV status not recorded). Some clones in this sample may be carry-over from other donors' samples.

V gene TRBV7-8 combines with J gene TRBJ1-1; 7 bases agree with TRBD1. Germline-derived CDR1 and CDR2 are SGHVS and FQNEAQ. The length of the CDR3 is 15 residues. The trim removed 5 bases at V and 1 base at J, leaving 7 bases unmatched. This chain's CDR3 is CASSLSRTGNTEAFF. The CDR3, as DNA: TGTGCCAGCAGCCTTAGCAGGACAGGGAACACTGAAGCTTTCTTT. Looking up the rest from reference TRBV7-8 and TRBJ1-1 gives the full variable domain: GAGVSQSPRYKVAKRGQDVALRCDPISGHVSLFWYQQALGQGPEFLTYFQNEAQLDKSGLPSDRFFAERPEGSVSTLKIQRTQQEDSAVYLCASSLSRTGNTEAFFGQGTRLTVV.

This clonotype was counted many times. Here the CDR3 reads CASSFGQISNEKLFF. CDR3 in DNA: TGTGCCAGCAGCTTTGGACAGATATCTAATGAAAAACTGTTTTTT. The rearrangement joins TRBV7-4 to TRBJ1-4, with D possibly matching TRBD1 (6 bases). This CDR3 spans 15 amino acids. The germline CDR1 and CDR2 sequences are SGHVT and SQSDAQ. Trimming removed 3 bases at V and 3 bases at J, with 11 bases between.

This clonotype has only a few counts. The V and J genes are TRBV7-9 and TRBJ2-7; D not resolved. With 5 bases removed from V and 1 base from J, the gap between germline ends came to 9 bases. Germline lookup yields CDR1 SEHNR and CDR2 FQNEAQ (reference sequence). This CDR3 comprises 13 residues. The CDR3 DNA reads TGTGCCAGCAGCCCCGGTGCGTCCTACGAGCAGTACTTC. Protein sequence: CASSPGASYEQYF. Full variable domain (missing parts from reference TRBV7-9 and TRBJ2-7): DTGVSQNPRHKITKRGQNVTFRCDPISEHNRLYWYRQTLGQGPEFLTYFQNEAQLEKSRLLSDRFSAERPKGSFSTLEIQRTEQGDSAMYLCASSPGASYEQYFGPGTRLTVT.

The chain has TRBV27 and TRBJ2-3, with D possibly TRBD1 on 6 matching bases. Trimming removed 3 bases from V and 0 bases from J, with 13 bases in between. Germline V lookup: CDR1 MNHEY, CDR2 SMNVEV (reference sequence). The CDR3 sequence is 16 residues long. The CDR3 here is CASSFYRTDSTDTQYF. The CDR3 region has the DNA TGTGCCAGCAGTTTTTACAGGACAGACAGCACAGATACGCAGTATTTT.

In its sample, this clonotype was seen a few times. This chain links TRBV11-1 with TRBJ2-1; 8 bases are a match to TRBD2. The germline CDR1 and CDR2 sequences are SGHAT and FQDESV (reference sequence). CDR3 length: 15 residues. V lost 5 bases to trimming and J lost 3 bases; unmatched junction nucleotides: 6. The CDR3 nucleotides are TGTGCCAGCAGCGCCGGGAGGGGGTTCTACAATGAGCAGTTCTTC. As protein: CASSAGRGFYNEQFF.

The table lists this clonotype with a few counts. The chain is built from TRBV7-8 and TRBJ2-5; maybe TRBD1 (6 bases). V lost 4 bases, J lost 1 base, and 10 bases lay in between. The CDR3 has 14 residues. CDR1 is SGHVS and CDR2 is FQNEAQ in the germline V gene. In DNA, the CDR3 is TGTGCCAGCAGCTCAACAGGGAGCCAAGAGACCCAGTACTTC. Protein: CASSSTGSQETQYF.

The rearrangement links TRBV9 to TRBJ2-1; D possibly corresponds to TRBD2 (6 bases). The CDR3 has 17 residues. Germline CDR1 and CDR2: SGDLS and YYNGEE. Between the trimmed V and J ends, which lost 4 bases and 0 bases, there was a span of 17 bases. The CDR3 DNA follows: TGTGCCAGCAGCCCACCCGGAGGGTCCATCTCCTACAATGAGCAGTTCTTC. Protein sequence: CASSPPGGSISYNEQFF.

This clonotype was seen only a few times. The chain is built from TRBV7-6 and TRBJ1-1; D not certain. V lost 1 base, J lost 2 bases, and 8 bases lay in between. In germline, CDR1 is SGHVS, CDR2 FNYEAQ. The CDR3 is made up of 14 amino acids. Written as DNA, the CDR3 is TGTGCCAGCAGCTTAGGTCCCGGAAACACTGAAGCTTTCTTT. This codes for CASSLGPGNTEAFF.

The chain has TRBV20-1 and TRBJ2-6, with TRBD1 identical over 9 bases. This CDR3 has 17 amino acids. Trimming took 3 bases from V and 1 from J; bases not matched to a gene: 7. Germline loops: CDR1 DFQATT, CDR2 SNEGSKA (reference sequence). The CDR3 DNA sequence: TGCAGTGCTAGGGACAGGGGAGTTAGGTCTGGGGCCAACGTCCTGACTTTC. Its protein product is CSARDRGVRSGANVLTF.

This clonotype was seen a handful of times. CDR3 loop: CASSLAGGLPDTQYF. The CDR3 DNA follows: TGTGCCAGCAGCTTAGCGGGGGGGCTACCAGATACGCAGTATTTT. The chain is built from TRBV11-2 and TRBJ2-3, with TRBD2 identical over 8 bases. Germline loops: CDR1 SGHAT, CDR2 FQNNGV. V lost 1 base, J lost 4 bases, and 4 bases stayed unmatched. This CDR3 spans 15 amino acids.

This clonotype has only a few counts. The CDR3 region has the DNA TGTGCCAACCGCGCCCAGCAGGGGCTGTCCTACGAGCAGTACTTC. Residues: CANRAQQGLSYEQYF. This sequence joins TRBV6-2 or TRBV6-3 and TRBJ2-7, with D perhaps matching TRBD1 (6 bases). This CDR3 is 15 amino acids long. Germline V gives CDR1 MNHEY, CDR2 SVGEGT. Trimming took off 10 bases at V and 1 base at J, with 20 bases between the two ends.

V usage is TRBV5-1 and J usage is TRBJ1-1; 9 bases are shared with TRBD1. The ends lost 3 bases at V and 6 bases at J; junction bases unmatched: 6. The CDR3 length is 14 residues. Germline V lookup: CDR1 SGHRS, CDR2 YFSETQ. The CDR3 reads CASSSGQGRPEAFF. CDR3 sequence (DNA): TGCGCCAGCAGCTCCGGACAGGGGAGACCTGAAGCTTTCTTT.

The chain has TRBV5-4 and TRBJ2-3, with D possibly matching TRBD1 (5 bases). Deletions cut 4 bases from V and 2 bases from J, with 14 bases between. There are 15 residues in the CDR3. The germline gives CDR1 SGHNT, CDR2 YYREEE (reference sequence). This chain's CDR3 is CASSPGILVTDTQYF. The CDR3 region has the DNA TGTGCCAGCAGCCCAGGGATACTTGTCACAGATACGCAGTATTTT.

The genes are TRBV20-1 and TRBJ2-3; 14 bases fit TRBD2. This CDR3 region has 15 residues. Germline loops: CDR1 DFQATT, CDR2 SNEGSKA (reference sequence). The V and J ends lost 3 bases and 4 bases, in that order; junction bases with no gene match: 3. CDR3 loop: CSASGLAGGPDTQYF. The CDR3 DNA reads TGCAGTGCTAGTGGACTAGCGGGGGGTCCAGATACGCAGTATTTT.

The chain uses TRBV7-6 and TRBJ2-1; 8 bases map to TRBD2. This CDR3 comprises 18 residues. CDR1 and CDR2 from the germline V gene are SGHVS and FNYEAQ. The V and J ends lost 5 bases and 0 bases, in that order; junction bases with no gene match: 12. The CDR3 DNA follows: TGTGCCAGCAGCACCGGGGGGGCCCTCCTATACTCCTACAATGAGCAGTTCTTC. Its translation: CASSTGGALLYSYNEQFF. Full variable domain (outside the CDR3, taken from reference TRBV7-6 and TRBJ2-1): GAGVSQSPRYKVTKRGQDVALRCDPISGHVSLYWYRQALGQGPEFLTYFNYEAQQDKSGLPNDRFSAERPEGSISTLTIQRTEQRDSAMYRCASSTGGALLYSYNEQFFGPGTRLTVL.

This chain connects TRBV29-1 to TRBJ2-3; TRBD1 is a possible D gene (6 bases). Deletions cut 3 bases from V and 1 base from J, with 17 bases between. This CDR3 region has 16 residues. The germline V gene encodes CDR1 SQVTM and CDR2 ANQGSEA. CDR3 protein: CSVDLQGIGGTDTQYF. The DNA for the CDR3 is TGCAGCGTTGATCTACAGGGTATTGGGGGCACAGATACGCAGTATTTT.

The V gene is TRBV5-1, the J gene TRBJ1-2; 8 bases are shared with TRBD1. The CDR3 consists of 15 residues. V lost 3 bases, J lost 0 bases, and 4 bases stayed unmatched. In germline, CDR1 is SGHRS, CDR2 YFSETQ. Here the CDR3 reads CASSWGQDANYGYTF. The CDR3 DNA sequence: TGCGCCAGCAGCTGGGGACAGGATGCTAACTATGGCTACACCTTC.